The 20 T cell receptor beta chains given below trace back to one sample, sequenced in a study of T cell repertoires in cytomegalovirus infection. A single record per CDR3 protein comes from TCRdb applying MiXCR to the reads. Of about 450,000 distinct CDR3 sequences listed, roughly 30% were seen once; the top ten hold roughly an eighth. The sample consisted of PBMCs. These receptors originate from a human donor in good health (CMV status not recorded). Some clones in this sample may be carry-over from other donors' samples.

This clonotype was counted a few times. The chain carries TRBV7-6 and TRBJ2-1; D is unresolved. Germline lookup yields CDR1 SGHVS and CDR2 FNYEAQ. The CDR3 runs 18 residues. Trimming removed 4 bases from V and 4 bases from J, with 23 bases in between. The CDR3 sequence: CASSYKKAGNPRYNEQFF. CDR3 sequence (DNA): TGTGCCAGCAGCTATAAGAAGGCCGGTAATCCGCGATACAATGAGCAGTTCTTC.

This chain uses TRBV30 with TRBJ1-1, with TRBD1 as a possible D gene (5 bases). V was pared by 7 bases and J by 4 bases, with 16 bases between. CDR1 is GTSNPN, CDR2 SVGIG, per germline (reference sequence). CDR3 length: 13 amino acids. In nucleotides, the CDR3 is TGTGCCTTTCGGGGGGGAGCGGGCACTGAAGCTTTCTTT. Protein sequence: CAFRGGAGTEAFF.

This clonotype has just a few counts. The rearrangement links TRBV2 to TRBJ2-2; D not certain. Germline V gene sequence: CDR1 SNHLY, CDR2 FYNNEI. This CDR3 has 15 amino acids. V was cut by 2 bases and J by 0 bases, with 7 bases left in between. CDR3 region: CASSERSPNTGELFF. The CDR3 DNA follows: TGTGCCAGCAGTGAACGTAGCCCGAACACCGGGGAGCTGTTTTTT.

This clonotype was seen ten or more times. The J gene is TRBJ1-5, the V gene TRBV7-2, with D maybe TRBD1 (6 bases). The germline V gene encodes CDR1 SGHTA and CDR2 FQGNSA. Trimming took off 6 bases at V and 5 bases at J, with 17 bases between the two ends. This CDR3 is 15 amino acids long. This chain's CDR3 is CASRKEGGSHQPQHF. CDR3 coding DNA: TGTGCCAGCAGAAAGGAGGGGGGCTCCCATCAGCCCCAGCATTTT.

Of note for this clonotype: At one end, the junction sequence differs from germline, possibly due to a read error. The chain joins TRBV7-2 to TRBJ2-3; perhaps TRBD2 as D (5 bases). The CDR3 is made up of 17 amino acids. Germline assignment: CDR1 SGHTA and CDR2 FQGNSA. The CDR3 sequence: CASSHLQEEVERDTHSF. CDR3 bases: TGTGCCAGCAGCCACTTGCAAGAAGAGGTTGAGAGGGATACGCATTCTTTT. Combining the CDR3 with reference TRBV7-2 and TRBJ2-3 gives the whole variable domain GAGVSQSPSNKVTEKGKDVELRCDPISGHTALYWYRQSLGQGLEFLIYFQGNSAPDKSGLPSDRFSAERTGGSVSTLTIQRTQQEDSAVYLCASSHLQEEVERDTHSFGPGTRLTVL.

This clonotype occurred a few times. The genes are TRBV2 and TRBJ1-4, with a possible D match to TRBD1 (5 bases). Trimming pared 2 bases from V and 7 bases from J, leaving 17 bases between. The CDR3 loop spans 16 amino acids. Per germline, CDR1 SNHLY and CDR2 FYNNEI. DNA for the CDR3: TGTGCCAGCAGTGAATACGGGGGGGGAAACGGTGAAAAACTGTTTTTT. Encoded protein: CASSEYGGGNGEKLFF.

Concerning this clonotype itself: A junction end diverges from the germline sequence, so it may reflect a read error. This chain uses TRBV7-2 with TRBJ2-7; TRBD2 matches 8 bases. There are 14 residues in the CDR3. CDR1 SGHTA and CDR2 FQGNSA come from the germline V gene. The CDR3: CASSTPGLAYEKYF. In DNA form, the CDR3 reads TGTGCAAGCAGCACTCCTGGACTAGCCTACGAGAAGTACTTC.

This clonotype was observed a few times. Its ends do not fully match the called genes, so a read error is possible. As DNA, the CDR3 is TGTGCCAGCAGCCCAACGGGACCTCAAGAGACCCAGTACTTC. It translates to CASSPTGPQETQYF. The chain has TRBV4-1 and TRBJ2-5; D is perhaps TRBD1 or TRBD2 (5 bases each). CDR1 is MGHRA and CDR2 is YSYEKL in the germline V gene. The length of the CDR3 is 14 residues.

This rearrangement joins TRBV5-4 to TRBJ2-7; 9 bases match TRBD1. CDR1 SGHNT and CDR2 YYREEE come from the germline V gene (reference sequence). The V segment lost 4 bases and the J segment 3 bases; nucleotides outside the gene matches: 8. This CDR3 spans 15 amino acids. The CDR3 reads CASSPWGTGRYEQYF. The CDR3 DNA follows: TGTGCCAGCAGCCCTTGGGGGACAGGGCGCTACGAGCAGTACTTC.

This clonotype was detected ten times or more. This chain uses TRBV7-2 with TRBJ2-7; tentatively, D is TRBD1 (5 bases). This CDR3 has 14 residues. Trimming removed 5 bases at V and 0 bases at J, with 11 bases between. Germline CDR1 reads SGHTA; CDR2 reads FQGNSA. CDR3 in amino acids: CASSPHQGSYEQYF. The CDR3 nucleotides are TGTGCCAGCAGCCCGCACCAGGGCTCCTACGAGCAGTACTTC. Drawing the rest from reference TRBV7-2 and TRBJ2-7, the complete variable domain is GAGVSQSPSNKVTEKGKDVELRCDPISGHTALYWYRQSLGQGLEFLIYFQGNSAPDKSGLPSDRFSAERTGGSVSTLTIQRTQQEDSAVYLCASSPHQGSYEQYFGPGTRLTVT.

The sample holds many counts of this clonotype. The chain is built from TRBV7-2 and TRBJ2-7; D ambiguous. Deletions cut 2 bases from V and 2 bases from J, with 10 bases between. CDR1 SGHTA and CDR2 FQGNSA come from the germline V gene. The CDR3 covers 14 residues. As DNA, the CDR3 is TGTGCCAGCAGCTTACCGGACGATACCTACGAGCAGTACTTC. This codes for CASSLPDDTYEQYF.

V and J are TRBV7-6 and TRBJ2-1; D tentatively fits TRBD1 or TRBD2 (5 bases each). The CDR3 sequence is 15 residues long. Trimming took 5 bases from V and 5 from J, leaving 16 bases between them. Germline V gives CDR1 SGHVS, CDR2 FNYEAQ. The CDR3 DNA is TGTGCCAGCAGCACAGTTCCCAAGGGACACAATGAGCAGTTCTTC. This translates into CASSTVPKGHNEQFF.

Only a few counts were recorded for this clonotype. Here the CDR3 reads CASSLGGLNEQYF. The CDR3 DNA reads TGTGCCAGCAGCTTAGGCGGGTTAAACGAGCAGTACTTC. J is TRBJ2-7 and V is TRBV11-3; TRBD2 might be the D (5 bases). With 1 base removed from V and 5 bases from J, the gap between germline ends came to 9 bases. The CDR3 runs 13 residues. Per germline, CDR1 SGHNT and CDR2 YENEEA.

This clonotype was picked up many times. The chain recombines TRBV7-6 with TRBJ2-7; 7 nucleotides match TRBD1. Looked up from germline, CDR1 is SGHVS and CDR2 is FNYEAQ. The length of the CDR3 is 13 residues. J was trimmed by 7 bases and V by 5 bases; bases with no gene match: 8. DNA of the CDR3: TGTGCCAGCAGCGAGACAGGGTCAAGGGAGCAGTACTTC. Protein: CASSETGSREQYF.

The chain uses TRBV2 and TRBJ1-2, with 7 bases lining up with TRBD1. V lost 6 bases to trimming and J lost 0 bases; unmatched junction nucleotides: 1. CDR3 length: 13 amino acids. CDR1 is SNHLY and CDR2 is FYNNEI in the germline V gene. The CDR3 loop reads CASSGQANYGYTF. The CDR3 DNA is TGTGCCAGCAGCGGACAGGCTAACTATGGCTACACCTTC.

There are a few counts of this clonotype. V usage is TRBV28 and J usage is TRBJ1-5, with D maybe TRBD1 (5 bases). This CDR3 is built from 16 residues. The V gene lost 2 bases and the J gene lost 3 bases, with 14 bases spanning the gap. CDR1 and CDR2 from the germline V gene are MDHEN and SYDVKM. The CDR3: CASSLGDSYTNQPQHF. CDR3 bases: TGTGCCAGCAGTTTAGGAGACAGCTATACCAATCAGCCCCAGCATTTT.

This clonotype came up many times. This sequence joins TRBV7-2 and TRBJ2-7; 9 nucleotides match TRBD1. The CDR3 runs to 15 residues. CDR1 and CDR2 (germline): SGHTA, FQGNSA. V lost 5 bases, J lost 3 bases, and 8 bases stayed unmatched. For the CDR3, the DNA is TGTGCCAGCAGCCTTACAGGGGGCTCCCTCTACGAGCAGTACTTC. As protein: CASSLTGGSLYEQYF.

This clonotype appeared a few times. This chain connects TRBV6-1 to TRBJ1-5; 9 positions match TRBD1. Looked up from germline, CDR1 is MNHNS and CDR2 is SASEGT. The CDR3 has 13 residues. Trimming at V came to 10 bases and at J to 6 bases, leaving 7 bases not matched to a gene. The CDR3 region has the DNA TGTGCCACCCGACAGGGGGTTGCTCAGCCCCAGCATTTT. It encodes CATRQGVAQPQHF.

Only a few counts were recorded for this clonotype. The chain links TRBV28 to TRBJ2-1; possibly TRBD1 for D (6 bases). Germline lookup yields CDR1 MDHEN and CDR2 SYDVKM. Trimming stripped 6 bases from V and 0 bases from J, with 15 bases between. The CDR3 is 16 amino acids. The CDR3 DNA reads TGTGCCAGCAGACGCCAGGGGACCCTCTCCTACAATGAGCAGTTCTTC. As protein: CASRRQGTLSYNEQFF.

Turning to this clonotype: One end of the junction fails to match germline, which may point to a read error. The chain joins TRBV4-1 to TRBJ1-1; D ambiguous. Germline-derived CDR1 and CDR2 are MGHRA and YSYEKL. The CDR3 covers 18 residues. Here the CDR3 reads CASSQERSFRRRVTESFF. The CDR3 DNA follows: TGCGCCAGCAGCCAAGAGCGGTCATTTCGTCGGAGGGTCACTGAATCTTTCTTT.